These T cell receptor beta chains were read from a single sample in a study of blood T cells in healthy people across ages. MiXCR, run by TCRdb on the 5' RACE reads, gives a single entry per CDR3 protein. The sample lists about 1.4 million distinct CDR3 sequences; approximately 60% were seen once. What was sequenced was blood. These receptors were collected from a man aged 18 to 29 in good health. Each CDR3 is given with its conserved first and last residue. D genes are given only for firm matches. A clone size is listed for some rows: how often the clone was seen (once, few, many), or a class if it is expanded.

D gene	V gene	J gene	clone size	CDR3 DNA	CDR3 protein
NA	TRBV29-1	TRBJ2-5	NA	TGCAGCGTTTGGCTGGGAAAGACTCTCAATGAGCAGTACTTC	CSVWLGKTLNEQYF
TRBD1	TRBV2	TRBJ1-1	few	TGTGCCAGCAGTGTGGGGACAGGACTCGTGGTAGCTTTCTTT	CASSVGTGLVVAFF
NA	TRBV15	TRBJ2-5	NA	TGTGCCACCAGCAGAGGCACCATAACCAGCCACACAGAGACCCAGTACTTC	CATSRGTITSHTETQYF
TRBD1	TRBV10-3	TRBJ1-1	NA	TGTGCCATCGGGGAGGGGGCAGCAACTGAAGCTTTCTTT	CAIGEGAATEAFF
NA	TRBV28	TRBJ2-1	NA	TGTGCCAGCTGTGGCTACAATGAGCAGTTCTTC	CASCGYNEQFF
NA	TRBV12-3/TRBV12-4	TRBJ2-5	once	TGTGCCAGCAGTATTACGGGGAAAGAGACCCAGTACTTC	CASSITGKETQYF
TRBD2	TRBV20-1	TRBJ2-7	NA	TGCAGTGCTAGAGAATATCTAGCGGGTTCCTACGAGCAGTACTTC	CSAREYLAGSYEQYF
NA	TRBV4-3	TRBJ2-4	few	TGCGCCAGCAGCCAAGGATCAGGGGCGGGAAACATTCAGTACTTC	CASSQGSGAGNIQYF
TRBD1	TRBV5-1	TRBJ2-2	NA	TGCGCCAGCAGTTTGAGACAGGGGTCCACCGGGGAGCTGTTTTTT	CASSLRQGSTGELFF
NA	TRBV4-1	TRBJ1-6	NA	TGCGCCAGCAGCCAAAGAGGAGAGAATTCACCCCTCCACTTT	CASSQRGENSPLHF